The source of this T cell receptor beta chain is a study of vaccination and CD4 T cells after COVID-19. This clonotype was observed a handful of times. Its matching antigen is unknown. CDR1 is KGHDR, CDR2 SFDVKD, per germline. This CDR3 has 14 residues. J gave up 7 bases and V 0 bases, and 1 base lay outside the gene matches. Treatment described: roughly nine-day PBMC culture with coronavirus spike peptide pools or control peptides (ViraFEST assay). Cultured CD4+ T-cell DNA underwent Oncomine TCR Beta short-read sequencing. TCRdb reprocessed the PCR reads with MiXCR, giving one entry per CDR3 protein. The data show some 15,000 distinct CDR3 sequences, 70% to 80% seen once.

Sequences were obtained from CD4+ T cells from blood, cultured in vitro. This receptor was identified in a human donor who had recovered from COVID-19. This chain connects TRBV24-1 to TRBJ2-1; TRBD2 aligns across 8 bases. The CDR3 coding sequence is TGTGCCACCAGTGATTTGGGCGGGAGGAATGAGCAGTTCTTC. It specifies CATSDLGGRNEQFF.